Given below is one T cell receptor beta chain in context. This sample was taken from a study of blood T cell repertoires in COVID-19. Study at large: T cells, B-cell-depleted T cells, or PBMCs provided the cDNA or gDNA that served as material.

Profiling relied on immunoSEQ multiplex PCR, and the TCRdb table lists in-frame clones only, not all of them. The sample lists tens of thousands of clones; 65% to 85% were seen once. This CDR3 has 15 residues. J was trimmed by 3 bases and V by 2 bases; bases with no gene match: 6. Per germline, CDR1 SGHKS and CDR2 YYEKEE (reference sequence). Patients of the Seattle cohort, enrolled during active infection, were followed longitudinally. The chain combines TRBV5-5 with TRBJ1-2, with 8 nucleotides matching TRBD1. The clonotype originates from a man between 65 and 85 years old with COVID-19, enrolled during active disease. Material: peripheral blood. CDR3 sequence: CASSLTDREHYGYTF. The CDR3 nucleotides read TGTGCCAGCAGCTTAACGGACAGGGAGCACTATGGCTACACCTTC.